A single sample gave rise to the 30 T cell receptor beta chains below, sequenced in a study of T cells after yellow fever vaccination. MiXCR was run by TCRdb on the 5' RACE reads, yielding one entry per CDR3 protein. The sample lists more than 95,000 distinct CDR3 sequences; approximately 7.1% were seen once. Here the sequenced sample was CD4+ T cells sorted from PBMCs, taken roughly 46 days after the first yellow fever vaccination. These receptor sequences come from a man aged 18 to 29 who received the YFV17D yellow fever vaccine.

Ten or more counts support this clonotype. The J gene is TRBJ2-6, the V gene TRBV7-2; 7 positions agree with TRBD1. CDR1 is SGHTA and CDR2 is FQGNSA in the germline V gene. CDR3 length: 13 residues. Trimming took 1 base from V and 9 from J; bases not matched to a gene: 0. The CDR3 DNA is TGTGCCAGCAGCTTAGGACAGGGCAACGTCCTGACTTTC. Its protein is CASSLGQGNVLTF.

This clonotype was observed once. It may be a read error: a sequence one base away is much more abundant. This chain's CDR3 is CASSVDRPPVDPFF. The CDR3 bases are TGTGCCAGCAGCGTAGACAGGCCCCCCGTAGATCCGTTCTTC. The genes are TRBV7-2 and TRBJ2-1; D possibly corresponds to TRBD1 (6 bases). There are 14 residues in the CDR3. Germline V gene lookup returns CDR1 SGHTA and CDR2 FQGNSA. The V end was cut by 5 bases, the J end by 15 bases, with 23 bases between.

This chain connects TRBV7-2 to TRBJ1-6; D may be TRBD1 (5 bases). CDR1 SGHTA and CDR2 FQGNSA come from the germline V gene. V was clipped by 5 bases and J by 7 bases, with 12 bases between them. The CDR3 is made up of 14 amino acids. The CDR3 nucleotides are TGTGCCAGCAGCCAGGTCAGGGCAAATTCACCCCTCCACTTT. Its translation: CASSQVRANSPLHF.

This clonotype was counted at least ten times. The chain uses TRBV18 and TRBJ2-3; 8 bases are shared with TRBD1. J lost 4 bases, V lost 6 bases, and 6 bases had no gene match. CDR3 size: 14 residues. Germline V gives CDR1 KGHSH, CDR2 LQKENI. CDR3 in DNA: TGTGCCAGCTCTCAGTCGACAGGGGCAGATACGCAGTATTTT. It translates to CASSQSTGADTQYF.

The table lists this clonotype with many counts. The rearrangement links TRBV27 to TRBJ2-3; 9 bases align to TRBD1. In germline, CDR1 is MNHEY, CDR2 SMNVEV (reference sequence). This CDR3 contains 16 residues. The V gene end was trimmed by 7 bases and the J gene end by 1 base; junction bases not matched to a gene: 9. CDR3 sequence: CASKLYRDRGTDTQYF. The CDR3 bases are TGTGCCAGCAAATTATACCGGGACAGGGGCACAGATACGCAGTATTTT.

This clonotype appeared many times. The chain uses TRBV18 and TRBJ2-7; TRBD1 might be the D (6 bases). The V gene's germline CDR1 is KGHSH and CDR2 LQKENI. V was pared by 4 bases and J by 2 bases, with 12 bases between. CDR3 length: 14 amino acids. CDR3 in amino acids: CASSQGRDTYEQYF. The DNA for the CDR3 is TGTGCCAGCTCACAAGGCCGGGACACCTACGAGCAGTACTTC. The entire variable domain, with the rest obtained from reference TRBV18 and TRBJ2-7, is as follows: NAGVMQNPRHLVRRRGQEARLRCSPMKGHSHVYWYRQLPEEGLKFMVYLQKENIIDESGMPKERFSAEFPKEGPSILRIQQVVRGDSAAYFCASSQGRDTYEQYFGPGTRLTVT.

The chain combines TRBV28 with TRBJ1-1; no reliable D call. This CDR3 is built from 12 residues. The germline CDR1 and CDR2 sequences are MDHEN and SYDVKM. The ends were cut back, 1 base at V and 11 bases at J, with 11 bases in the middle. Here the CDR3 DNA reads TGTGCCAGCAGTTTATCTATTCGGGAGGCTTTCTTT. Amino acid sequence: CASSLSIREAFF. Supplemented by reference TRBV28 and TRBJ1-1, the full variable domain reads DVKVTQSSRYLVKRTGEKVFLECVQDMDHENMFWYRQDPGLGLRLIYFSYDVKMKEKGDIPEGYSVSREKKERFSLILESASTNQTSMYLCASSLSIREAFFGQGTRLTVV.

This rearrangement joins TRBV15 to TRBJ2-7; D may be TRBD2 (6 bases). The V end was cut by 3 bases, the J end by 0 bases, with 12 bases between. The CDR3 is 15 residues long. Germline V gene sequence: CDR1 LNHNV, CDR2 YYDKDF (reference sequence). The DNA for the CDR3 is TGTGCCACCAGCAGGAGGGGCGGGGCCTCCTACGAGCAGTACTTC. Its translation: CATSRRGGASYEQYF.

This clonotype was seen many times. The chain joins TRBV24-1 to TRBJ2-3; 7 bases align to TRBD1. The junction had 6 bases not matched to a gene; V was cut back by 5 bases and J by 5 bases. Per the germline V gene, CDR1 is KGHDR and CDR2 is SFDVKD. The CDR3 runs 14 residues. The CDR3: CATSGRGRGDTQYF. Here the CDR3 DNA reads TGTGCCACCAGTGGAAGGGGGCGAGGAGATACGCAGTATTTT.

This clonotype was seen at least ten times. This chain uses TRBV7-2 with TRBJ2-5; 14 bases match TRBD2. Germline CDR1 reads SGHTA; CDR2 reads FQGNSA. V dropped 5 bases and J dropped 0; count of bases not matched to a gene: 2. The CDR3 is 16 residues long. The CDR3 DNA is TGTGCCAGCAGCCGACTAGCGGGGGGGAACCAAGAGACCCAGTACTTC. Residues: CASSRLAGGNQETQYF.

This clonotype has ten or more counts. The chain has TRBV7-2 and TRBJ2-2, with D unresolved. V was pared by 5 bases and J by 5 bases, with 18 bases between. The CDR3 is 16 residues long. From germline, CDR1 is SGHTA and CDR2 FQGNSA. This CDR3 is CASSLTSTASTGELFF. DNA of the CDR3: TGTGCCAGCAGCCTAACTTCGACGGCTAGTACCGGGGAGCTGTTTTTT.

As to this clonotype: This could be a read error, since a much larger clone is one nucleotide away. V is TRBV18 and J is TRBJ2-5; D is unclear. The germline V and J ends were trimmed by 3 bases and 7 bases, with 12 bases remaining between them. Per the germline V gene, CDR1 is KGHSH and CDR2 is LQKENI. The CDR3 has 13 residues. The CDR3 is CASSPTISGTQYF. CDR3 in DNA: TGTGCCAGCTCACCGACGATTTCGGGGACCCAGTACTTC.

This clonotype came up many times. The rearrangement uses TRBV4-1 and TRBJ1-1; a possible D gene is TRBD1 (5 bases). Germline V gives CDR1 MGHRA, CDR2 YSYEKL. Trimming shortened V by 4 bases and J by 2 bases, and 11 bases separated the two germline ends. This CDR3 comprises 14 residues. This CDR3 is CASSRGQTNTEAFF. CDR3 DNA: TGCGCCAGCAGCCGAGGACAAACTAACACTGAAGCTTTCTTT.

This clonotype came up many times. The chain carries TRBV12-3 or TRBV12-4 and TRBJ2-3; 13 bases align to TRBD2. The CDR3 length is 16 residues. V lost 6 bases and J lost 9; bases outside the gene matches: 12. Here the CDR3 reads CASRPGTSGVQGTQYF. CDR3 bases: TGTGCCAGCAGGCCTGGGACTAGCGGGGTACAGGGGACGCAGTATTTT.

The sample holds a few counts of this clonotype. The CDR3 protein is CASSLFPGAGPGQYF. The CDR3 nucleotides read TGTGCCAGCAGTTTATTCCCCGGCGCAGGGCCCGGGCAGTACTTC. The chain combines TRBV27 with TRBJ2-7; D is possibly TRBD1 (5 bases). V lost 1 base to trimming and J lost 9 bases, with 19 bases between them. The CDR3 is made up of 15 amino acids. Per the germline V gene, CDR1 is MNHEY and CDR2 is SMNVEV (reference sequence).

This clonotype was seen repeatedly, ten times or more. CDR3 nucleotides: TGTGCCAGCAGTTTTAGTTCGGGGGGCGGAAACACCATATATTTT. Amino acids: CASSFSSGGGNTIYF. The genes are TRBV28 and TRBJ1-3, with a possible D match to TRBD1 (6 bases). The CDR3 has 15 residues. Germline V gene lookup returns CDR1 MDHEN and CDR2 SYDVKM. V lost 3 bases and J lost 4, with 13 bases in between.

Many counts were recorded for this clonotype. CDR3 residues: CASSPPPGQGNTEAFF. DNA of the CDR3: TGTGCCAGCAGCCCACCCCCGGGACAGGGGAACACTGAAGCTTTCTTT. The chain combines TRBV6-2 or TRBV6-3 with TRBJ1-1, with 9 bases matching TRBD1. The CDR3 is made up of 16 amino acids. The ends lost 6 bases at V and 1 base at J; junction bases unmatched: 9. In germline, CDR1 is MNHEY, CDR2 SVGEGT.

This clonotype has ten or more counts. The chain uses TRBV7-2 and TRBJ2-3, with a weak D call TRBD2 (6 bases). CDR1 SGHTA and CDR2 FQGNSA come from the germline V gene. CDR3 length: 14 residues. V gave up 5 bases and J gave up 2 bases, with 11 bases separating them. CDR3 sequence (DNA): TGTGCCAGCAGCCAGCGGCGGGACACAGATACGCAGTATTTT. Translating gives CASSQRRDTDTQYF.

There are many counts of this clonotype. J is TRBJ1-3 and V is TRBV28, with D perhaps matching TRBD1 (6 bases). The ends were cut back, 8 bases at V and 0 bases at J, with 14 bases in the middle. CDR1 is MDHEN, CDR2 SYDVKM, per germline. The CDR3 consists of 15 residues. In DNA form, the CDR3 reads TGTGCCAGCTCGGGGGGGGCCCGCTCTGGAAACACCATATATTTT. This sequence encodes CASSGGARSGNTIYF. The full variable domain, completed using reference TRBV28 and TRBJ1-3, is DVKVTQSSRYLVKRTGEKVFLECVQDMDHENMFWYRQDPGLGLRLIYFSYDVKMKEKGDIPEGYSVSREKKERFSLILESASTNQTSMYLCASSGGARSGNTIYFGEGSWLTVV.

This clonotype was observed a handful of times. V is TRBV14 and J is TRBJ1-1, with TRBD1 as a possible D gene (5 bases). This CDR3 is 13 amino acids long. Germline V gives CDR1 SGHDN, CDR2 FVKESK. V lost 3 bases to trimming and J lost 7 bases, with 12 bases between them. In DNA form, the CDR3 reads TGTGCCAGCAGCCAGTATCAGGGCGGTGAAGCTTTCTTT. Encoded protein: CASSQYQGGEAFF.

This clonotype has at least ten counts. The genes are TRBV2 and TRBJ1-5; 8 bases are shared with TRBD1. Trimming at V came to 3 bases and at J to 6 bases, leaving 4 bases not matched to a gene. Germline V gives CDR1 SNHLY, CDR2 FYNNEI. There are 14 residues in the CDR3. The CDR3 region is CASSDWDRSQPQHF. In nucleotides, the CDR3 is TGTGCCAGCAGTGATTGGGACAGGTCTCAGCCCCAGCATTTT. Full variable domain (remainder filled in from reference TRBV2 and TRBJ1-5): EPEVTQTPSHQVTQMGQEVILRCVPISNHLYFYWYRQILGQKVEFLVSFYNNEISEKSEIFDDQFSVERPDGSNFTLKIRSTKLEDSAMYFCASSDWDRSQPQHFGDGTRLSIL.

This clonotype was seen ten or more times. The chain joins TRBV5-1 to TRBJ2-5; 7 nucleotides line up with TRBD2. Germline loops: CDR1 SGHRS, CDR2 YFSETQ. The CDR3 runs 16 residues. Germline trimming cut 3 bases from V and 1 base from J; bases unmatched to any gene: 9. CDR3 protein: CASSWGLMALQETQYF. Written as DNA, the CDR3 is TGCGCCAGCAGCTGGGGACTAATGGCCCTCCAAGAGACCCAGTACTTC.

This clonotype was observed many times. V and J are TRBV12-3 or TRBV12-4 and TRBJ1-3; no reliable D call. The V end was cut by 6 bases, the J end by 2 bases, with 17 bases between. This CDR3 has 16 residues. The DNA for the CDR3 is TGTGCCAGCAGCCCGGTGGGCAGGAAGGCTGGAAACACCATATATTTT. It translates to CASSPVGRKAGNTIYF.

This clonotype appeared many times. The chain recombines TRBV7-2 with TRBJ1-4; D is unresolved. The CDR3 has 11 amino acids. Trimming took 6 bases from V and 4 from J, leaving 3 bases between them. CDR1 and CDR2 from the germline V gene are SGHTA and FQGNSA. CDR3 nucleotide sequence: TGTGCCAGCAGACTTAATGAAAAACTGTTTTTT. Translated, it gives CASRLNEKLFF.

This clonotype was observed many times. The CDR3 DNA reads as TGTGCCAGCAGTCTCTCTAGCGGGGGGGCCTATGAGCAGTTCTTC. Its translation is CASSLSSGGAYEQFF. The V call is TRBV12-3 or TRBV12-4, the J call TRBJ2-1; 12 bases map to TRBD2. Trimming removed 5 bases from V and 8 bases from J; junction bases left unmatched: 7. This CDR3 contains 15 residues.

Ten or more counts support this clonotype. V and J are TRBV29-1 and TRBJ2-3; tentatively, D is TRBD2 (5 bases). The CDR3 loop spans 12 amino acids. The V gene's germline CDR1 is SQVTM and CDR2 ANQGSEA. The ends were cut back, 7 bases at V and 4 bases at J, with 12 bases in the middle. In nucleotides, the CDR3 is TGCAGCGCCCGAACGGGGTCAGATACGCAGTATTTT. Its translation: CSARTGSDTQYF.

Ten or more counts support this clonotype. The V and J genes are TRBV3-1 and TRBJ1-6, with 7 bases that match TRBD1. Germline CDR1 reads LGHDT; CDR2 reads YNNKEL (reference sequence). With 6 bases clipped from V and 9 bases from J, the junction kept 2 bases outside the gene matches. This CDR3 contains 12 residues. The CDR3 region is CASRTGFSPLHF. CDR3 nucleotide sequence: TGTGCCAGCAGGACAGGGTTTTCACCCCTCCACTTT.

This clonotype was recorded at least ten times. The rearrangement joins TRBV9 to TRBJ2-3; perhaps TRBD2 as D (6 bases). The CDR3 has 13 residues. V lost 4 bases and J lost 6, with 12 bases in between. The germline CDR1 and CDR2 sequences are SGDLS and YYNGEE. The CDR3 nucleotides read TGTGCCAGCAGCAGCATCGGGGGTGATACGCAGTATTTT. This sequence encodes CASSSIGGDTQYF.

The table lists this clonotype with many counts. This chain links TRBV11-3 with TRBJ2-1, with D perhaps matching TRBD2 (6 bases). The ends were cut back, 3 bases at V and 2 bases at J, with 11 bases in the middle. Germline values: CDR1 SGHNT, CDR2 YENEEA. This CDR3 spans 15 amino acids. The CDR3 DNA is TGTGCCAGCAGCTTTCGGGGAGGTACCTACAATGAGCAGTTCTTC. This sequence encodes CASSFRGGTYNEQFF.

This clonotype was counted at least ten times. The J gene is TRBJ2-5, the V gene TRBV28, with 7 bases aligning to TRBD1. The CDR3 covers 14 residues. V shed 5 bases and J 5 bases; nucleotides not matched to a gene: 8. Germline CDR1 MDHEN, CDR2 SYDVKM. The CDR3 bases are TGTGCCAGCAGTCGAACAGGGGTAGTGGAGACCCAGTACTTC. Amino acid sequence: CASSRTGVVETQYF.